This T cell receptor (beta chain) was sequenced in a study of shared clonotypes between healthy human individuals. Study information: Per donor, CD8 memory used one plate, CD8 naive used two, CD4 memory used three and CD4 naive used three. General study results and limits: Only blood was sampled; tissue repertoires likely differ.

Sequencing was performed with immunoSEQ multiplex PCR; in TCRdb, only in-frame clones are kept and a portion is missing. The table lists approximately 1.1 million clones, about 84% of them singletons. With regard to this clone: Its specificity is not known.

The CDR3 runs to 15 residues. With 5 bases removed from V and 5 bases from J, the gap between germline ends came to 19 bases. Per germline, CDR1 SNHLY and CDR2 FYNNEI. Into CD45RA+ naive and CD45RA-negative memory subsets, the CD4+ cells were split. The specimen sequenced was memory CD4+ T cells from PBMCs. Subset meaning: CD45RA-negative fraction. The chain is built from TRBV2 and TRBJ2-7, with D possibly TRBD2 on 5 matching bases. The sequence was obtained from a man aged 18 to 35 in good health. Some clones in this sample may be carry-over from other donors' samples. CDR3 in DNA: TGTGCCAGCAGTCCCAGCGGACGAGGAGGTAACGAGCAGTACTTC. Protein product: CASSPSGRGGNEQYF.